The clone carrying this T cell receptor (beta chain) was picked up many times. The antigen is unknown. The data are from a study of T cell repertoires in cytomegalovirus infection. Overall study: Public TCR beta signatures provided an indication of both CMV infection and a matching HLA type.

Overall study findings and caveats: Ex vivo responses were dominated by HLA-C-restricted CMV-specific TCR beta clonotypes.

In TCRdb, the reads were re-called with MiXCR into one record per CDR3 protein. The sample includes about 260,000 distinct CDR3 sequences, roughly 13% of them seen just once. The source material was PBMCs. The TCR originated in a human donor in good health (CMV status not recorded). Some clones in this sample may be carry-over from other donors' samples.

This CDR3 is CSARGTGGNQPQHF. The CDR3 DNA follows: TGCAGTGCTCGCGGGACAGGGGGTAATCAGCCCCAGCATTTT. The genes are TRBV20-1 and TRBJ1-5; the match to TRBD1 covers 11 bases. Germline-derived CDR1 and CDR2 are DFQATT and SNEGSKA (reference sequence). The CDR3 covers 14 residues. Germline trimming cut 5 bases from V and 4 bases from J; bases unmatched to any gene: 4.